This TCR beta chain derives from a study of early T cells in non-severe SARS-CoV-2 infection. Individually, cDNA molecules had unique molecular identifiers attached to them. MiXCR was run by TCRdb on the 5' RACE reads, yielding one entry per CDR3 protein. The repertoire includes about 100,000 distinct CDR3 sequences, less than 15% of them detected once, and about 2.3% sits in the top ten. The CDR3 runs 18 residues. This clonotype has a count of ten or more. An end of the junction differs from the germline gene, which may be a read error. This receptor was taken from an adult who was a healthcare worker with PCR-confirmed SARS-CoV-2 infection or an uninfected control (not recorded which). The sequenced sample consisted of whole blood. The chain combines TRBV12-3 or TRBV12-4 with TRBJ2-7, with 9 bases matching TRBD2. The CDR3 spells CASSLAGHRSLGVYEQYF. The CDR3, as DNA: TGTGCCAGCAGTCTAGCGGGACATCGGTCGTTGGGGGTCTACGAGCAGTACTTC.